These 27 T cell receptor beta chains originate from one sample sequenced in a study of blood T cells in healthy people across ages. A sample-barcoded 5' primer and a J-beta primer mix were used in a second PCR of about 6 to 11 cycles. One entry per CDR3 protein, called by TCRdb with MiXCR from the 5' RACE reads. This table has some 1.7 million distinct CDR3 sequences, roughly 28% appearing once. The material sequenced was blood. All receptors come from a woman under 40 in good health.

This clonotype was counted ten times or more. J is TRBJ2-7 and V is TRBV5-5; perhaps TRBD1 as D (7 bases). Trimming took off 0 bases at V and 5 bases at J, with 9 bases between the two ends. The V gene's germline CDR1 is SGHKS and CDR2 YYEKEE (reference sequence). This CDR3 has 13 residues. The CDR3 DNA reads TGTGCCAGCAGCTTGGTCAGGGGGGACGAGCAGTACTTC. Protein product: CASSLVRGDEQYF.

This clonotype was observed a handful of times. V is TRBV7-6 and J is TRBJ1-1; 7 bases map to TRBD1. CDR3 length equals 14 residues. The J segment lost 6 bases and the V segment lost 4 bases, leaving 8 bases of the junction unmatched. The germline gives CDR1 SGHVS, CDR2 FNYEAQ. The CDR3 bases are TGTGCCAGCAGCTCCCAGCGAACAGGGGCTGAAGCTTTCTTT. This codes for CASSSQRTGAEAFF.

This clonotype was recorded at least ten times. This rearrangement joins TRBV6-6 to TRBJ2-7, with 10 nucleotides matching TRBD1. The CDR3 has 15 residues. Germline values: CDR1 MNHNY, CDR2 SVGAGI (reference sequence). Trimming removed 4 bases from V and 5 bases from J; junction bases left unmatched: 8. This CDR3 reads CASSFLGQGGNEQYF. CDR3 DNA: TGTGCCAGCAGTTTCCTAGGACAGGGGGGAAACGAGCAGTACTTC.

This sequence joins TRBV10-2 and TRBJ2-2; D ambiguous. From germline, CDR1 is WSHSY and CDR2 SAAADI. CDR3 length: 15 residues. Trimming cost V 2 bases and J 2 bases, with 9 bases left between them. The CDR3 is CASSERALNTGELFF. The CDR3 nucleotides read TGCGCCAGCAGTGAGAGGGCACTTAACACCGGGGAGCTGTTTTTT.

Note on this clonotype: A read error may produce the germline difference seen at one junction end. The rearrangement joins TRBV2 to TRBJ2-5; TRBD1 might be the D (6 bases). Germline CDR1 SNHLY, CDR2 FYNNEI. The CDR3 has 15 amino acids. CDR3 DNA: TGTGTCAGCAGTGAAGGGTCGGGTCAGGGGAGGACCCAGTACTTC. Protein: CVSSEGSGQGRTQYF. Complete variable domain (other parts from reference TRBV2 and TRBJ2-5): EPEVTQTPSHQVTQMGQEVILRCVPISNHLYFYWYRQILGQKVEFLVSFYNNEISEKSEIFDDQFSVERPDGSNFTLKIRSTKLEDSAMYFCVSSEGSGQGRTQYFGPGTRLLVL.

Points on this clonotype: At one end the junction does not follow the germline gene, possibly because of a read error. CDR3 DNA sequence: TGTGCCAGCAGCTCCCTCAACGGGTTCTCTGGGGCCAAGGTCCTGACTTTC. As protein: CASSSLNGFSGAKVLTF. The J gene is TRBJ2-6, the V gene TRBV5-4, with TRBD1 as a possible D gene (5 bases). Germline CDR1 reads SGHNT; CDR2 reads YYREEE (reference sequence). This CDR3 is built from 17 residues.

The V and J genes are TRBV5-1 and TRBJ2-4, with TRBD2 matching over 12 bases. The J call may be incorrect, as the DNA end agrees better with TRBJ2-7. CDR1 SGHRS and CDR2 YFSETQ come from the germline V gene. The CDR3 loop spans 16 amino acids. CDR3 sequence reads: CASSLDAGLAGSEQYF. The DNA for the CDR3 is TGCGCCAGCAGCTTGGACGCAGGACTAGCGGGAAGCGAGCAGTACTTC.

There are many counts of this clonotype. The gene calls are TRBV20-1 and TRBJ2-4, with D unresolved. Between the trimmed V and J ends, which lost 2 bases and 5 bases, there was a span of 1 base. Germline V CDR1 and CDR2: DFQATT, SNEGSKA (reference sequence). This CDR3 has 10 amino acids. CDR3 in amino acids: CSARQNIQYF. CDR3 bases: TGCAGTGCTAGACAAAACATTCAGTACTTC.

This clonotype was detected a few times. This chain joins TRBV9 and TRBJ2-1; 7 bases fit TRBD2. CDR3 length: 16 residues. Germline trimming cut 1 base from V and 8 bases from J; bases unmatched to any gene: 12. Germline lookup yields CDR1 SGDLS and CDR2 YYNGEE. This CDR3 reads CASSVRGGRSADEQFF. DNA of the CDR3: TGTGCCAGCAGCGTACGGGGCGGGAGAAGTGCCGATGAGCAGTTCTTC.

Notes on this clonotype: This CDR3 is missing its conserved last phenylalanine or tryptophan, likely due to a read error. The DNA is omitted, as the CDR3 cannot be located on it reliably, and the CDR3 follows TCRdb's listing. The chain is built from TRBV5-1 and TRBJ2-6; TRBD2 reflects the table's D call only, with no check against the DNA. Ends included, the CDR3 has 14 residues. CDR1 is SGHRS, CDR2 YFSETQ, per germline. This CDR3 is CASTLVSGANVWTY.

This clonotype was picked up many times. The V and J genes are TRBV24-1 and TRBJ2-7; either TRBD1 or TRBD2 may fit D (5 bases each). There are 12 residues in the CDR3. In germline, CDR1 is KGHDR, CDR2 SFDVKD. The V end was cut by 5 bases, the J end by 5 bases, with 9 bases between. CDR3 nucleotide sequence: TGTGCCACCAGTGTTGGGGGAGACGAGCAGTACTTC. Its protein is CATSVGGDEQYF.

This clonotype was counted between two and nine times. V is TRBV6-6 and J is TRBJ1-4; D uncertain. Germline V lookup: CDR1 MNHNY, CDR2 SVGAGI (reference sequence). Trimming pared 8 bases from V and 5 bases from J, leaving 12 bases between. The CDR3 length is 13 residues. The CDR3: CASGISANEKLFF. Written as DNA, the CDR3 is TGTGCCAGCGGTATATCGGCCAATGAAAAACTGTTTTTT.

This clonotype was observed a few times. The chain recombines TRBV11-2 with TRBJ2-1, with 9 nucleotides matching TRBD2. TRBJ2-7 matches the DNA end more closely, so the J call is doubtful. Germline V gene lookup returns CDR1 SGHAT and CDR2 FQNNGV. This CDR3 spans 18 amino acids. The CDR3 nucleotides read TGTGCCAGCAGCTTAGATACTAGCGGGCATAGCTCCTACAATGAGCAGTACTTC. This translates into CASSLDTSGHSSYNEQYF.

This chain joins TRBV5-1 and TRBJ2-1; 12 bases map to TRBD2. This CDR3 comprises 16 residues. Germline values: CDR1 SGHRS, CDR2 YFSETQ. The junction had 5 bases not matched to a gene; V was cut back by 1 base and J by 6 bases. The chain's CDR3 is CASSLSGTSGLNEQFF. DNA of the CDR3: TGCGCCAGCAGCTTGTCTGGGACTAGCGGGCTCAATGAGCAGTTCTTC. The full variable domain, with the rest looked up from reference TRBV5-1 and TRBJ2-1, is KAGVTQTPRYLIKTRGQQVTLSCSPISGHRSVSWYQQTPGQGLQFLFEYFSETQRNKGNFPGRFSGRQFSNSRSEMNVSTLELGDSALYLCASSLSGTSGLNEQFFGPGTRLTVL.

This sequence joins TRBV20-1 and TRBJ1-5, with D uncertain. Germline V gene data show CDR1 as DFQATT and CDR2 as SNEGSKA (reference sequence). The CDR3 extends over 14 amino acids. Trimming took off 3 bases at V and 4 bases at J, with 13 bases between the two ends. The DNA for the CDR3 is TGCAGTGCTAGTCTCGGCGGGAGAAATCAGCCCCAGCATTTT. It specifies CSASLGGRNQPQHF.

The chain couples TRBV7-2 to TRBJ2-5, with D possibly TRBD2 on 5 matching bases. Germline V gene lookup returns CDR1 SGHTA and CDR2 FQGNSA. The CDR3 is 12 amino acids. V was clipped by 6 bases and J by 7 bases, with 12 bases between them. For the CDR3, the DNA is TGTGCCAGCAGTTGGGAGAGCGGGACCCAGTACTTC. This translates into CASSWESGTQYF.

V and J are TRBV20-1 and TRBJ2-3; D is uncertain. The V gene's germline CDR1 is DFQATT and CDR2 SNEGSKA (reference sequence). This CDR3 spans 14 amino acids. V was cut by 4 bases and J by 0 bases, with 11 bases left in between. CDR3 sequence: CSAKAGSSTDTQYF. The CDR3 DNA reads TGCAGTGCTAAGGCAGGTTCTAGCACAGATACGCAGTATTTT.

Worth noting for this clonotype: At one end, the junction sequence differs from germline, possibly due to a read error. V and J are TRBV7-9 and TRBJ1-4; D remains ambiguous. The CDR3 sequence is 11 residues long. Germline V gene sequence: CDR1 SEHNR, CDR2 FQNEAQ (reference sequence). Here the CDR3 DNA reads TGTGCCAGCAGCCCGCCCGAAAAACGGTTTTTT. It yields the protein CASSPPEKRFF.

To note about this clonotype: Given a much more abundant clone one base away, this may be a read error. It is likely a read error, because the conserved phenylalanine at the end of the CDR3 is missing. The rearrangement joins TRBV7-2 to TRBJ2-5; 7 bases fit TRBD1. V dropped 8 bases and J dropped 3; count of bases not matched to a gene: 12. Germline loops: CDR1 SGHTA, CDR2 FQGNSA. The CDR3 has 15 amino acids. CDR3 sequence: CASGVTGTVEETQYL. Written as DNA, the CDR3 is TGTGCCAGCGGGGTGACAGGGACGGTTGAAGAGACCCAGTACCTC.

Concerning this clonotype itself: It may be a read error: a sequence one base away is much more abundant. The V and J genes are TRBV12-3 or TRBV12-4 and TRBJ2-1, with D unresolved. This CDR3 contains 13 residues. Trimming removed 6 bases at V and 5 bases at J, with 11 bases between. CDR3 in DNA: TGTGCCAGCAGAAACGGCAGAGACAATGAGCAGTTCTTC. The encoded protein is CASRNGRDNEQFF.

This clonotype appeared many times. The J gene is TRBJ2-3, the V gene TRBV6-6; weak D call: TRBD1 (5 bases). Germline V lookup: CDR1 MNHNY, CDR2 SVGAGI (reference sequence). CDR3 length: 14 residues. Trimming stripped 5 bases from V and 0 bases from J, with 9 bases between. The CDR3 is CASSRTQSTDTQYF. In DNA, the CDR3 is TGTGCCAGCAGTCGGACACAGAGCACAGATACGCAGTATTTT.

This clonotype was found a few times. V usage is TRBV12-3 or TRBV12-4 and J usage is TRBJ2-3, with 10 bases lining up with TRBD1. V dropped 3 bases and J dropped 1; count of bases not matched to a gene: 7. The CDR3 has 17 amino acids. CDR3 nucleotides: TGTGCCAGCAGTTTCAGGACAGGGGGAGCGGGCACAGATACGCAGTATTTT. As protein: CASSFRTGGAGTDTQYF.

There are a few counts of this clonotype. The genes are TRBV5-1 and TRBJ2-7, with D tentatively TRBD2 (6 bases). This CDR3 region has 17 residues. Trimming removed 4 bases at V and 0 bases at J, with 20 bases between. Germline V gives CDR1 SGHRS, CDR2 YFSETQ. CDR3 residues: CASSREVAAGGSYEQYF. CDR3 coding DNA: TGCGCCAGCAGCAGGGAGGTTGCGGCTGGGGGCTCCTACGAGCAGTACTTC.

This clonotype was picked up many times. The genes are TRBV7-9 and TRBJ1-4; TRBD1 agrees at 9 bases. V lost 5 bases, J lost 1 base, and 2 bases stayed unmatched. This CDR3 contains 15 residues. Germline loops: CDR1 SEHNR, CDR2 FQNEAQ (reference sequence). In DNA form, the CDR3 reads TGTGCCAGCAGCCCGGGACAGGGAACTAATGAAAAACTGTTTTTT. Amino acids: CASSPGQGTNEKLFF. The full variable domain, in which reference TRBV7-9 and TRBJ1-4 provide the parts outside the CDR3, is DTGVSQNPRHKITKRGQNVTFRCDPISEHNRLYWYRQTLGQGPEFLTYFQNEAQLEKSRLLSDRFSAERPKGSFSTLEIQRTEQGDSAMYLCASSPGQGTNEKLFFGSGTQLSVL.

This clonotype has just a few counts. The J gene is TRBJ2-5, the V gene TRBV12-3 or TRBV12-4, with D maybe TRBD1 (6 bases). V gave up 5 bases and J gave up 5 bases, with 18 bases separating them. The CDR3 runs 15 residues. CDR3 residues: CASSPPPGATETQYF. DNA of the CDR3: TGTGCCAGCAGTCCACCCCCAGGGGCGACCGAGACCCAGTACTTC.

The gene calls are TRBV29-1 and TRBJ1-4; D call uncertain. V dropped 4 bases and J dropped 8 bases, with 11 bases sitting between them. This CDR3 contains 12 residues. Germline CDR1 is SQVTM and CDR2 is ANQGSEA. The CDR3 loop is CSVGRGSEKLFF. DNA for the CDR3: TGCAGCGTTGGCCGGGGAAGCGAAAAACTGTTTTTT.

The genes are TRBV4-3 and TRBJ2-1, with 9 bases fitting TRBD2. Germline lookup yields CDR1 LGHNA and CDR2 YSLEER. The CDR3 loop spans 16 amino acids. V was clipped by 1 base and J by 2 bases; unmatched bases: 3. CDR3: CASSQGLADTYNEQFF. The CDR3 DNA sequence: TGCGCCAGCAGCCAAGGACTAGCGGATACCTACAATGAGCAGTTCTTC.